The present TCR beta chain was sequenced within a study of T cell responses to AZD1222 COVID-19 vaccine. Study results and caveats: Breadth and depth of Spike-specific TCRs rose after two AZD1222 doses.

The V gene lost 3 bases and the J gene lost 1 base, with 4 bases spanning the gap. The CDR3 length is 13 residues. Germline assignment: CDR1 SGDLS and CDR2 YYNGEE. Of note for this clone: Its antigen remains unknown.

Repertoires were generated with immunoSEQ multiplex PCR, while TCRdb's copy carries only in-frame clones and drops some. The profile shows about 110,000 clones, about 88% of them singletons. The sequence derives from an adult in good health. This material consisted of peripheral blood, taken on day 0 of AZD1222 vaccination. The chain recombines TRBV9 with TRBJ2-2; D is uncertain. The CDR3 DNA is TGTGCCAGCAGCGCAGGGAACACCGGGGAGCTGTTTTTT. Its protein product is CASSAGNTGELFF.